One and the same sample provided the 27 T cell receptor beta chains below, sequenced in a study of control samples from healthy donors and cancer patients. Profiled with immunoSEQ multiplex PCR; TCRdb holds only in-frame clones, not every one. The sample comprises some 140,000 clones, over 85% of which are singletons, and about 7.6% rests with the top ten. Sample: PBMCs. These receptors came from a man aged 50 to 60 with head and neck cancer.

CDR3 coding DNA: TGTGCCAGCAGCACCCTTGGCGGGGGGCAAGAGACCCAGTACTTC. This codes for CASSTLGGGQETQYF. The V gene is TRBV7-2, the J gene TRBJ2-5; TRBD2 agrees at 8 bases. From germline, CDR1 is SGHTA and CDR2 FQGNSA. The CDR3 spans 15 residues. Losses at the gene ends were 5 bases for V and 2 bases for J; bases not matched to a gene: 7.

The V and J genes are TRBV5-4 and TRBJ2-5; tentative D call: TRBD2 (7 bases). This CDR3 is 17 amino acids long. From germline, CDR1 is SGHNT and CDR2 YYREEE (reference sequence). Trimming pared 0 bases from V and 1 base from J, leaving 16 bases between. CDR3 DNA: TGTGCCAGCAGCTTGGACCCCCGGGGGGCTCTCCAAGAGACCCAGTACTTC. Translated: CASSLDPRGALQETQYF.

The CDR3 is CAISESGEDTEAFF. The CDR3 DNA sequence: TGTGCCATCAGTGAGTCGGGTGAGGACACTGAAGCTTTCTTT. The chain combines TRBV10-3 with TRBJ1-1; D is undetermined. The germline V and J ends were trimmed by 0 bases and 3 bases, with 8 bases remaining between them. This CDR3 has 14 amino acids. Germline CDR1 ENHRY, CDR2 SYGVKD.

This clone appeared a few times. This sequence joins TRBV5-5 and TRBJ1-4; no firm D call. This CDR3 region has 15 residues. From germline, CDR1 is SGHKS and CDR2 YYEKEE (reference sequence). V was clipped by 3 bases and J by 8 bases, with 17 bases between them. As DNA, the CDR3 is TGTGCCAGCAGCTCTTACGGGGTTCGAGGGGAAAAACTGTTTTTT. Translating it yields CASSSYGVRGEKLFF.

The chain joins TRBV2 to TRBJ1-4, with no clear D. V was cut by 6 bases and J by 4 bases, with 21 bases left in between. Germline CDR1 is SNHLY and CDR2 is FYNNEI. The length of the CDR3 is 17 residues. The CDR3 coding sequence is TGTGCCAGCAGGCCCGCGGGAGCTCGGGGAGGTAATGAAAAACTGTTTTTT. It yields the protein CASRPAGARGGNEKLFF.

A few counts support this clone. The chain recombines TRBV5-4 with TRBJ1-2; D is undetermined. With 0 bases removed from V and 8 bases from J, the gap between germline ends came to 14 bases. The germline CDR1 and CDR2 sequences are SGHNT and YYREEE (reference sequence). This CDR3 has 14 amino acids. CDR3 coding DNA: TGTGCCAGCAGCTTGGCTGTCGGCAGTCACGGCTACACCTTC. It specifies CASSLAVGSHGYTF.

The chain employs TRBV9 and TRBJ1-1; D is possibly TRBD1 (5 bases). Trimming removed 0 bases at V and 0 bases at J, with 12 bases between. Germline V lookup: CDR1 SGDLS, CDR2 YYNGEE. The CDR3 consists of 16 residues. CDR3 nucleotides: TGTGCCAGCAGCGTAGCTGGGGGGGGGTTGAACACTGAAGCTTTCTTT. It is translated as CASSVAGGGLNTEAFF.

A remark on this clone: This sample includes further DNA sequences coding for the same CDR3. CDR3 DNA: TGTGCCAGCAGTTCAGGGACAGGCTACGAGCAGTACTTC. Amino acids: CASSSGTGYEQYF. The chain joins TRBV27 to TRBJ2-7; 8 nucleotides line up with TRBD1. CDR1 is MNHEY and CDR2 is SMNVEV in the germline V gene (reference sequence). This CDR3 contains 13 residues. V trimming: 4 bases; J trimming: 3 bases; junction bases outside the gene matches: 2.

The chain joins TRBV30 to TRBJ2-5, with 11 bases identical to TRBD2. The V gene end was trimmed by 0 bases and the J gene end by 14 bases; junction bases not matched to a gene: 8. The CDR3 loop spans 13 amino acids. Germline loops: CDR1 GTSNPN, CDR2 SVGIG (reference sequence). CDR3: CAWSVRLAGSQYF. The DNA for the CDR3 is TGTGCCTGGAGTGTTAGACTAGCGGGGTCACAATACTTC.

This chain joins TRBV2 and TRBJ2-7; 12 nucleotides align to TRBD1. The length of the CDR3 is 14 residues. In germline, CDR1 is SNHLY, CDR2 FYNNEI. J gave up 5 bases and V 7 bases, and 6 bases lay outside the gene matches. The CDR3 loop is CASTTGTGGHEQYF. CDR3 coding DNA: TGTGCCAGCACAACCGGGACAGGGGGCCACGAGCAGTACTTC. Using reference TRBV2 and TRBJ2-7 for the parts outside the CDR3, the full variable domain is EPEVTQTPSHQVTQMGQEVILRCVPISNHLYFYWYRQILGQKVEFLVSFYNNEISEKSEIFDDQFSVERPDGSNFTLKIRSTKLEDSAMYFCASTTGTGGHEQYFGPGTRLTVT.

This clone was seen once. The chain employs TRBV19 and TRBJ2-4; possibly TRBD2 for D (7 bases). From germline, CDR1 is LNHDA and CDR2 SQIVND (reference sequence). This CDR3 has 14 residues. V was pared by 7 bases and J by 1 base, with 11 bases between. Written as DNA, the CDR3 is TGTGCCAGTAATGAGGGGGGGGCCAAAAACATTCAGTACTTC. It yields the protein CASNEGGAKNIQYF.

The CDR3 bases are TGTGCCAGCAGCCAAGTGGGGGGGTATAACTATGGCTACACCTTC. It is translated as CASSQVGGYNYGYTF. The V and J genes are TRBV3-1 (or the pseudogene TRBV3-2) and TRBJ1-2, with a tentative D call TRBD1 (5 bases). The germline V gene encodes CDR1 LGHDT and CDR2 YNNKEL (reference sequence). The CDR3 has 15 residues. V dropped 1 base and J dropped 1 base, with 10 bases sitting between them.

The genes are TRBV5-1 and TRBJ1-3, with D maybe TRBD1 (5 bases). The V gene's germline CDR1 is SGHRS and CDR2 YFSETQ. The CDR3 runs 18 residues. V was pared by 1 base and J by 0 bases, with 17 bases between. The CDR3: CASSLTSRDRISGNTIYF. CDR3 nucleotides: TGCGCCAGCAGCTTGACTAGCCGGGACCGAATCTCTGGAAACACCATATATTTT.

The chain employs TRBV3-1 (or the pseudogene TRBV3-2) and TRBJ2-1, with TRBD2 matching 11 bases. J lost 0 bases, V lost 4 bases, and 20 bases had no gene match. This CDR3 spans 22 amino acids. Germline CDR1 reads LGHDT; CDR2 reads YNNKEL (reference sequence). CDR3 amino acids: CASSLSLPGVIAGGSSYNEQFF. DNA for the CDR3: TGTGCCAGCAGCCTATCATTACCCGGCGTGATAGCGGGGGGGAGCTCCTACAATGAGCAGTTCTTC.

The chain's CDR3 is CASSPPWTGGGTGELFF. The CDR3 DNA is TGTGCCAGCTCACCACCGTGGACAGGGGGCGGAACCGGGGAGCTGTTTTTT. This rearrangement joins TRBV18 to TRBJ2-2, with 11 bases fitting TRBD1. CDR1 is KGHSH and CDR2 is LQKENI in the germline V gene. Trimming removed 0 bases from V and 5 bases from J; junction bases left unmatched: 5. CDR3 length: 17 amino acids.

The CDR3 DNA sequence: TGTGCCAGCAGCCACCGGGACAGGGGTTACACCTTC. This sequence encodes CASSHRDRGYTF. This chain joins TRBV3-1 (or the pseudogene TRBV3-2) and TRBJ1-2, with 10 nucleotides matching TRBD1. This CDR3 is built from 12 residues. Germline-derived CDR1 and CDR2 are LGHDT and YNNKEL (reference sequence). Trimming took 3 bases from V and 11 from J; bases not matched to a gene: 3.

The genes are TRBV2 and TRBJ2-1, with D uncertain. This CDR3 has 13 residues. The V gene lost 1 base and the J gene lost 10 bases, with 11 bases spanning the gap. Germline assignment: CDR1 SNHLY and CDR2 FYNNEI. CDR3 bases: TGTGCCAGCAGTGAAGAGGAGTTTCGGGAGCAGTTCTTC. Translated: CASSEEEFREQFF.

The gene calls are TRBV9 and TRBJ2-3; D is perhaps TRBD1 (6 bases). Germline V gene sequence: CDR1 SGDLS, CDR2 YYNGEE. Between the trimmed V and J ends, which lost 2 bases and 2 bases, there was a span of 15 bases. The CDR3 runs to 16 residues. In nucleotides, the CDR3 is TGTGCCAGCAGCGTTCCGGACAGCTATCCCACAGATACGCAGTATTTT. The encoded protein is CASSVPDSYPTDTQYF.

Only one count was recorded for this clone. The V gene is TRBV28, the J gene TRBJ2-7; a weak D match, TRBD2 (5 bases). Germline CDR1 is MDHEN and CDR2 is SYDVKM. This CDR3 has 19 residues. Trimming cost V 5 bases and J 9 bases, with 35 bases left between them. In nucleotides, the CDR3 is TGTGCCAGCAGTCCCCGGACTCCCTACCCCCAGGATCCGTCTTTTTGGCAGTACTTC. It translates to CASSPRTPYPQDPSFWQYF.

This clone appeared a single time. The rearrangement links TRBV28 to TRBJ1-5, with 7 bases lining up with TRBD1. The CDR3 totals 11 residues. Per germline, CDR1 MDHEN and CDR2 SYDVKM. V lost 4 bases to trimming and J lost 15 bases; unmatched junction nucleotides: 6. CDR3 coding DNA: TGTGCCAGCAGTTCGGGACAGTCAACGCATTTT. Its protein product is CASSSGQSTHF.

CDR3 residues: CASTRQGALYEQYF. DNA for the CDR3: TGTGCCAGCACCAGACAGGGGGCGTTATACGAGCAGTACTTC. This chain connects TRBV27 to TRBJ2-7, with 10 bases lining up with TRBD1. The CDR3 loop spans 14 amino acids. Germline V gene sequence: CDR1 MNHEY, CDR2 SMNVEV (reference sequence). The junction had 7 bases not matched to a gene; V was cut back by 7 bases and J by 4 bases.

DNA of the CDR3: TGTGCCAGCAGTTTAGCCGGCCAGCCCCAGCATTTT. It encodes CASSLAGQPQHF. The V call is TRBV27, the J call TRBJ1-5; D remains unclear. The CDR3 covers 12 residues. Germline CDR1 MNHEY, CDR2 SMNVEV (reference sequence). Trimming cost V 2 bases and J 7 bases, with 6 bases left between them.

A remark on this clone: The identical CDR3 is also encoded by other nucleotide sequences in the sample. The chain joins TRBV10-3 to TRBJ1-4; 8 positions agree with TRBD1. Trimming cost V 5 bases and J 8 bases; bases outside gene matches: 7. The germline V gene encodes CDR1 ENHRY and CDR2 SYGVKD. The CDR3 spans 14 residues. CDR3 in amino acids: CAISSGTGHEKLFF. The CDR3 nucleotides are TGTGCCATCAGTTCCGGGACAGGACACGAAAAACTGTTTTTT.

The chain couples TRBV7-9 to TRBJ2-1; D is uncertain. Trimming cost V 2 bases and J 5 bases, with 7 bases left between them. CDR3 length: 13 amino acids. Germline CDR1 is SEHNR and CDR2 is FQNEAQ (reference sequence). DNA of the CDR3: TGTGCCAGCAGCTTACCACAGCACAATGAGCAGTTCTTC. This gives the protein CASSLPQHNEQFF. The full variable domain, its missing parts supplied by reference TRBV7-9 and TRBJ2-1, is DTGVSQNPRHKITKRGQNVTFRCDPISEHNRLYWYRQTLGQGPEFLTYFQNEAQLEKSRLLSDRFSAERPKGSFSTLEIQRTEQGDSAMYLCASSLPQHNEQFFGPGTRLTVL.

The sample holds one count of this clone. The genes are TRBV5-1 and TRBJ1-4, with unresolved D. This CDR3 contains 15 residues. Trimming stripped 5 bases from V and 0 bases from J, with 11 bases between. Germline CDR1 SGHRS, CDR2 YFSETQ. In nucleotides, the CDR3 is TGCGCCAGCAGACCTACAGTGGCAACTAATGAAAAACTGTTTTTT. Encoded protein: CASRPTVATNEKLFF.

The chain combines TRBV24-1 with TRBJ1-5, with D perhaps TRBD1 (5 bases). The length of the CDR3 is 15 residues. V dropped 5 bases and J dropped 4 bases, with 14 bases sitting between them. Germline lookup yields CDR1 KGHDR and CDR2 SFDVKD. The CDR3 sequence is CATSAGTAGNQPQHF. CDR3 DNA: TGTGCCACCAGTGCAGGGACCGCCGGGAATCAGCCCCAGCATTTT.

CDR3 sequence: CASSLLGTGMEKLFF. The CDR3 DNA reads as TGTGCCAGCAGTTTACTCGGGACAGGGATGGAAAAACTGTTTTTT. J is TRBJ1-4 and V is TRBV28; 9 positions agree with TRBD1. The CDR3 spans 15 residues. Germline V gene lookup returns CDR1 MDHEN and CDR2 SYDVKM. V gave up 2 bases and J gave up 8 bases; unmatched junction bases: 6.